Following are 27 T cell receptor beta chains from one sample sequenced in a study of cytomegalovirus exposure and HLA in healthy donors. PCR was performed using 60 Vbeta and 13 Jbeta primers. Assay: immunoSEQ multiplex PCR; the TCRdb copy retains only in-frame clones and omits some. The sample contains roughly 90,000 clones, about 68% of which appear only once. The specimen sequenced was PBMCs. These TCRs come from a man between 25 and 39 years old in good health and CMV-seropositive.

This clone was seen more than once but under ten times. The chain has TRBV5-4 and TRBJ2-7; TRBD1 agrees at 8 bases. This CDR3 has 16 residues. Germline assignment: CDR1 SGHNT and CDR2 YYREEE (reference sequence). V was pared by 4 bases and J by 0 bases, with 9 bases of the junction left unmatched. The CDR3 reads CASSTDRGESSYEQYF. The CDR3 region has the DNA TGTGCCAGCAGCACAGACAGGGGTGAGAGCTCCTACGAGCAGTACTTC.

The gene calls are TRBV6-1 and TRBJ1-4; D may be TRBD1 (5 bases). Germline CDR1 and CDR2: MNHNS and SASEGT. With 2 bases removed from V and 8 bases from J, the gap between germline ends came to 15 bases. The CDR3 spans 15 residues. CDR3 loop: CASSERQPRGEKLFF. In DNA form, the CDR3 reads TGTGCCAGCAGTGAAAGACAGCCCCGTGGGGAAAAACTGTTTTTT.

V gene TRBV5-1 combines with J gene TRBJ1-2; 11 bases are a match to TRBD1. With V trimmed by 1 base and J by 2 bases, 7 bases remained unmatched. CDR1 and CDR2 (germline): SGHRS, YFSETQ. CDR3 length: 17 residues. The CDR3 here is CASSLQDRGRGNYGYTF. In DNA, the CDR3 is TGCGCCAGCAGCTTGCAGGACAGGGGGCGAGGGAACTATGGCTACACCTTC.

The chain employs TRBV30 and TRBJ1-5; no clear D. From germline, CDR1 is GTSNPN and CDR2 SVGIG (reference sequence). The CDR3 runs to 14 residues. The ends were cut back, 2 bases at V and 5 bases at J, with 13 bases in the middle. CDR3 coding DNA: TGTGCCTGGAGTTCCTCCGGGAGGCATCAGCCCCAGCATTTT. Translating it yields CAWSSSGRHQPQHF.

This chain connects TRBV28 to TRBJ2-7; 7 bases are a match to TRBD2. The CDR3 runs 14 residues. V shed 7 bases and J 1 base; nucleotides not matched to a gene: 7. CDR1 is MDHEN, CDR2 SYDVKM, per germline. For the CDR3, the DNA is TGTGCCAGCACTAGGCTAGCGGAGTCCTACGAGCAGTACTTC. Its translation: CASTRLAESYEQYF.

The chain couples TRBV2 to TRBJ1-4; D gene unclear. The germline V gene has CDR1 SNHLY and CDR2 FYNNEI. V lost 3 bases, J lost 4 bases, and 9 bases lay in between. This CDR3 contains 14 residues. The CDR3: CASSDQANNEKLFF. The CDR3 nucleotides are TGTGCCAGCAGTGACCAGGCTAATAATGAAAAACTGTTTTTT.

The J gene is TRBJ1-2, the V gene TRBV29-1; D is perhaps TRBD1 (6 bases). Germline lookup yields CDR1 SQVTM and CDR2 ANQGSEA. Trimming left V 3 bases short and J 0 bases short, with 11 bases between. The length of the CDR3 is 14 residues. CDR3 residues: CSVDVDRTNYGYTF. CDR3 nucleotide sequence: TGCAGCGTTGATGTGGACAGAACTAACTATGGCTACACCTTC.

The gene calls are TRBV27 and TRBJ2-1; D is possibly TRBD2 (5 bases). This CDR3 spans 16 amino acids. The ends were cut back, 5 bases at V and 0 bases at J, with 14 bases in the middle. Germline CDR1 MNHEY, CDR2 SMNVEV (reference sequence). CDR3 DNA: TGTGCCAGCAGTCCCCTTAGCGTGAGCTCCTACAATGAGCAGTTCTTC. It specifies CASSPLSVSSYNEQFF.

Note on this clone: The junction departs from the called germline gene at one end, perhaps through a read error. The chain couples TRBV6-1 to TRBJ1-2; the match to TRBD1 covers 7 bases. The CDR3 has 15 amino acids. Germline-derived CDR1 and CDR2 are MNHNS and SASEGT. CDR3 sequence: CAISLDRLPAYGYTF. For the CDR3, the DNA is TGTGCCATCAGTTTGGACAGGCTACCTGCCTATGGCTACACCTTC.

The CDR3 coding sequence is TGTGCCTGTGCGCCGACCTACGAGCAGTACTTC. This codes for CACAPTYEQYF. The chain has TRBV30 and TRBJ2-7; D is uncertain. There are 11 residues in the CDR3. V dropped 6 bases and J dropped 2 bases, with 8 bases sitting between them. Germline lookup yields CDR1 GTSNPN and CDR2 SVGIG (reference sequence).

This rearrangement joins TRBV7-9 to TRBJ2-3, with D perhaps matching TRBD2 (7 bases). This CDR3 spans 14 amino acids. V dropped 5 bases and J dropped 6 bases, with 15 bases sitting between them. The V gene's germline CDR1 is SEHNR and CDR2 FQNEAQ (reference sequence). DNA of the CDR3: TGTGCCAGCAGCCTCGAGGGGGGGCGGGATACGCAGTATTTT. Protein sequence: CASSLEGGRDTQYF. The entire variable domain, with the rest obtained from reference TRBV7-9 and TRBJ2-3, is as follows: DTGVSQNPRHKITKRGQNVTFRCDPISEHNRLYWYRQTLGQGPEFLTYFQNEAQLEKSRLLSDRFSAERPKGSFSTLEIQRTEQGDSAMYLCASSLEGGRDTQYFGPGTRLTVL.

The V call is TRBV18, the J call TRBJ1-4, with D perhaps TRBD1 (6 bases). V was clipped by 6 bases and J by 7 bases, with 15 bases between them. This CDR3 is 14 amino acids long. Germline CDR1 and CDR2: KGHSH and LQKENI. The DNA of the CDR3 is TGTGCCAGCTCGACGACAGGATTCGGTGAAAAACTGTTTTTT. The encoded protein is CASSTTGFGEKLFF.

There are a few counts of this clone. The genes are TRBV28 and TRBJ1-5; 7 positions agree with TRBD1. J lost 13 bases, V lost 5 bases, and 11 bases had no gene match. The CDR3 runs to 13 residues. The germline V gene has CDR1 MDHEN and CDR2 SYDVKM. CDR3 residues: CASSRLNVRGQHF. CDR3 DNA sequence: TGTGCCAGCAGTCGCCTTAATGTCAGGGGGCAGCATTTT.

The chain links TRBV29-1 to TRBJ2-7; maybe TRBD2 (5 bases). V dropped 0 bases and J dropped 2 bases, with 17 bases sitting between them. CDR1 SQVTM and CDR2 ANQGSEA come from the germline V gene. This CDR3 has 16 amino acids. Here the CDR3 DNA reads TGCAGCGTTGAAGATCGGTCTAGCAATACCCCCTACGAGCAGTACTTC. This encodes CSVEDRSSNTPYEQYF.

The rearrangement joins TRBV19 to TRBJ2-7; possibly TRBD1 for D (6 bases). This CDR3 has 12 amino acids. Trimming pared 3 bases from V and 6 bases from J, leaving 9 bases between. Germline values: CDR1 LNHDA, CDR2 SQIVND (reference sequence). This CDR3 reads CASSIPRGEQYF. The CDR3 nucleotides read TGTGCCAGTAGTATCCCCAGGGGCGAGCAGTACTTC.

The rearrangement links TRBV5-4 to TRBJ2-3; 10 bases align to TRBD2. The length of the CDR3 is 14 residues. Per germline, CDR1 SGHNT and CDR2 YYREEE (reference sequence). The junction had 9 bases not matched to a gene; V was cut back by 10 bases and J by 4 bases. CDR3 loop: CAFGASGSSDTQYF. In nucleotides, the CDR3 is TGTGCCTTTGGGGCTAGCGGGAGTTCAGATACGCAGTATTTT.

The chain uses TRBV4-1 and TRBJ2-1; 10 bases align to TRBD2. Germline CDR1 is MGHRA and CDR2 is YSYEKL. This CDR3 is built from 16 residues. Trimming cost V 1 base and J 7 bases; bases outside gene matches: 7. The CDR3 here is CASSQVGASGRNEQFF. CDR3 bases: TGCGCCAGCAGCCAAGTGGGGGCTAGCGGGAGAAATGAGCAGTTCTTC.

This clone occurred a few times. The chain joins TRBV4-3 to TRBJ2-5; 7 nucleotides agree with TRBD2. The V gene end was trimmed by 0 bases and the J gene end by 4 bases; junction bases not matched to a gene: 5. The CDR3 runs 15 residues. Germline assignment: CDR1 LGHNA and CDR2 YSLEER. The CDR3 protein is CASSQEGLAVETQYF. The CDR3 DNA reads TGCGCCAGCAGCCAAGAAGGGCTAGCGGTAGAGACCCAGTACTTC.

This clone has a handful of counts. The J gene is TRBJ1-1, the V gene TRBV27; D remains unclear. The CDR3 length is 14 residues. Germline assignment: CDR1 MNHEY and CDR2 SMNVEV (reference sequence). The V end lost 0 bases, the J end lost 1 base, and 6 bases lay between the germline ends. The CDR3 sequence: CASSLSARNTEAFF. The CDR3 region has the DNA TGTGCCAGCAGTTTATCTGCTAGGAACACTGAAGCTTTCTTT.

A few counts support this clone. The chain joins TRBV27 to TRBJ2-7; 8 bases fit TRBD2. This CDR3 has 13 residues. Looked up from germline, CDR1 is MNHEY and CDR2 is SMNVEV (reference sequence). With V trimmed by 5 bases and J by 5 bases, 5 bases remained unmatched. CDR3 amino acids: CASSREGRNEQYF. The CDR3 nucleotides read TGTGCCAGCAGTCGGGAGGGGAGGAACGAGCAGTACTTC.

This clone has just one count. The chain joins TRBV15 to TRBJ2-3; a possible D gene is TRBD2 (6 bases). The CDR3 has 15 residues. Germline CDR1 LNHNV, CDR2 YYDKDF (reference sequence). Trimming removed 4 bases at V and 4 bases at J, with 15 bases between. CDR3 residues: CATSTREWIADTQYF. CDR3 nucleotides: TGTGCCACCAGCACACGGGAGTGGATAGCAGATACGCAGTATTTT.

The CDR3 DNA reads TGTGCCAGCAGGCCTGCGGCCAGCAATCAGCCCCAGCATTTT. Amino acids: CASRPAASNQPQHF. This chain joins TRBV6-5 and TRBJ1-5; D gene uncertain. Trimming shortened V by 6 bases and J by 1 base, and 10 bases separated the two germline ends. Germline V gene lookup returns CDR1 MNHEY and CDR2 SVGAGI. This CDR3 is 14 amino acids long.

The genes are TRBV10-2 and TRBJ1-1; possible D gene TRBD1, 5 bases. CDR3 size: 12 residues. Between the trimmed V and J ends, which lost 8 bases and 1 base, there was a span of 8 bases. Germline CDR1 and CDR2: WSHSY and SAAADI. The CDR3 region is CASRTGNTEAFF. In DNA, the CDR3 is TGCGCCAGCCGTACAGGGAACACTGAAGCTTTCTTT.

This clone has just a few counts. V usage is TRBV30 and J usage is TRBJ1-4; no firm D call. Trimming took off 4 bases at V and 5 bases at J, with 26 bases between the two ends. CDR3 size: 18 residues. From germline, CDR1 is GTSNPN and CDR2 SVGIG (reference sequence). CDR3 nucleotide sequence: TGTGCCTGGATCGAGGAACTGGATGGCCCTTTAAGGAATGAAAAACTGTTTTTT. As protein: CAWIEELDGPLRNEKLFF.

The V gene is TRBV5-4, the J gene TRBJ1-3; D is perhaps TRBD1 (6 bases). V was pared by 3 bases and J by 1 base, with 14 bases between. The CDR3 extends over 16 amino acids. Germline assignment: CDR1 SGHNT and CDR2 YYREEE (reference sequence). CDR3 in amino acids: CASSSLGGASGNTIYF. In nucleotides, the CDR3 is TGTGCCAGCAGCTCCTTGGGGGGGGCATCTGGAAACACCATATATTTT. The full variable domain, rest sourced from reference TRBV5-4 and TRBJ1-3, is ETGVTQSPTHLIKTRGQQVTLRCSSQSGHNTVSWYQQALGQGPQFIFQYYREEENGRGNFPPRFSGLQFPNYSSELNVNALELDDSALYLCASSSLGGASGNTIYFGEGSWLTVV.

This clone has just a few counts. CDR3: CATRTGTYGYTF. CDR3 in DNA: TGTGCCACCAGGACAGGTACCTATGGCTACACCTTC. V usage is TRBV5-6 and J usage is TRBJ1-2, with TRBD1 identical over 7 bases. Unmatched junction bases numbered 6, after V lost 9 bases and J lost 4 bases. The CDR3 has 12 amino acids. Germline-derived CDR1 and CDR2 are SGHDT and YYEEEE.

V gene TRBV6-5 combines with J gene TRBJ2-3; D ambiguous. The germline CDR1 and CDR2 sequences are MNHEY and SVGAGI. V was trimmed by 2 bases and J by 0 bases, leaving 9 bases between them. This CDR3 spans 15 amino acids. CDR3 region: CASSYMVASTDTQYF. CDR3 nucleotide sequence: TGTGCCAGCAGTTACATGGTAGCTAGCACAGATACGCAGTATTTT.